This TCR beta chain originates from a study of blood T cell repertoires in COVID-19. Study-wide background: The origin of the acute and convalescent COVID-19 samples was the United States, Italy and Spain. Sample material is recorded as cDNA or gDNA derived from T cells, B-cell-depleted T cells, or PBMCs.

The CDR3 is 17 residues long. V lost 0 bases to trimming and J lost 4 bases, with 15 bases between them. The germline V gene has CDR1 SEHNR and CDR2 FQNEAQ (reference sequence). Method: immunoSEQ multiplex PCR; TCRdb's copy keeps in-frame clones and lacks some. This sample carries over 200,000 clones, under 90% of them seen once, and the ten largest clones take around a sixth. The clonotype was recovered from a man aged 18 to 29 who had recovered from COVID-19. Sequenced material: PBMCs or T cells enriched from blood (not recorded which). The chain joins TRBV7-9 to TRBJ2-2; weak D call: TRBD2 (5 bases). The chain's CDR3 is CASSLAGWTSGTGELFF. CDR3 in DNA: TGTGCCAGCAGCTTAGCGGGTTGGACCAGCGGCACCGGGGAGCTGTTTTTT.